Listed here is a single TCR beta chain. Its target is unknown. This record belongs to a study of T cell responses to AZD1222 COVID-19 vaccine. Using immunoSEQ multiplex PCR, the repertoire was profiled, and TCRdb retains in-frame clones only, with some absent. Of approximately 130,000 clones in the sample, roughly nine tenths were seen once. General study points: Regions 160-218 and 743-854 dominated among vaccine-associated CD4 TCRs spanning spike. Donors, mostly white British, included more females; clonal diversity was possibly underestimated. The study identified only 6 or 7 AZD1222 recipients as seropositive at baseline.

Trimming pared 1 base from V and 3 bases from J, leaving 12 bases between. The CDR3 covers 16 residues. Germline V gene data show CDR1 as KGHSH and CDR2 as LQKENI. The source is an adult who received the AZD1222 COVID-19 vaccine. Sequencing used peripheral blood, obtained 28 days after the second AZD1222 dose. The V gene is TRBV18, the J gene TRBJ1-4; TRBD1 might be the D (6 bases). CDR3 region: CASSPRQVGPNEKLFF. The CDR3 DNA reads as TGTGCCAGCTCACCACGACAGGTTGGCCCTAATGAAAAACTGTTTTTT.